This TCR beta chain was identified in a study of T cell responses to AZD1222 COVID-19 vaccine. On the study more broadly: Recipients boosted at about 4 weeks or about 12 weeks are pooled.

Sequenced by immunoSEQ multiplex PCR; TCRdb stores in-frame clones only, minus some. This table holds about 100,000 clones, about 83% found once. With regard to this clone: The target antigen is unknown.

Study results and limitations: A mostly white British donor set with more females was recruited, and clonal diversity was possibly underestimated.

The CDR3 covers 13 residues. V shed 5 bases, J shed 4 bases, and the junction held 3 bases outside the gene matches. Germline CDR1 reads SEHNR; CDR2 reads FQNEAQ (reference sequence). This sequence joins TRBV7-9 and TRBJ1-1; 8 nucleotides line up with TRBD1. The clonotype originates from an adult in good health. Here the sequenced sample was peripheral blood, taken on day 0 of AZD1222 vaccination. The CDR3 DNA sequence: TGTGCCAGCAGCGGACAGGGAGCCACTGAAGCTTTCTTT. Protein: CASSGQGATEAFF.